The T cell receptor (beta chain) under discussion was sequenced for a study of T cells after yellow fever vaccination. Study background: The fractions with low cell numbers were processed using SMART-Seq v4 Ultra Low Input.

Study outcomes and limitations: Boosting was followed by the reappearance of most primary-vaccination clones (about 97% CD4, about 89% CD8).

5'RACE template switching generated TCR cDNA, adding a universal primer site and UMIs. TCRdb processed the 5' RACE reads anew with MiXCR; each CDR3 protein has one entry. The sample consists of 450,000 to 550,000 distinct CDR3 sequences, roughly 22% of them appearing once. Germline CDR1 and CDR2: SGHTA and FQGNSA. V dropped 5 bases and J dropped 6; count of bases not matched to a gene: 8. The CDR3 length is 15 residues. This clonotype was observed a few times. The antigen is unknown. The receptor was derived from a man younger than 35 who received the YFV17D yellow fever vaccine. Sequencing used PBMCs, obtained less than 25 days after the first yellow fever vaccination. The chain joins TRBV7-2 to TRBJ2-5, with 11 bases identical to TRBD1. The CDR3 reads CASSAVGQGAKTQYF. CDR3 bases: TGTGCCAGCAGCGCGGTAGGACAGGGGGCAAAGACCCAGTACTTC.